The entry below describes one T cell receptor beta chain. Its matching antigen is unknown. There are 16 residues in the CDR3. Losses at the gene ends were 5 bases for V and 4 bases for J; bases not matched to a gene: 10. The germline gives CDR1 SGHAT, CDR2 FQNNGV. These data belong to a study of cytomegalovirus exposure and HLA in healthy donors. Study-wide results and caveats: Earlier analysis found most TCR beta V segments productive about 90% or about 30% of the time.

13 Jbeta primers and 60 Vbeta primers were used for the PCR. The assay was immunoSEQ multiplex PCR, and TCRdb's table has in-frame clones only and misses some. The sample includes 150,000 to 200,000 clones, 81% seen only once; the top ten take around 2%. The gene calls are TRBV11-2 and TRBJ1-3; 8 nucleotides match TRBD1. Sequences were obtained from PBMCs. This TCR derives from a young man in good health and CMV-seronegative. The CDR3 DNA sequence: TGTGCCAGCAGCCCCCGACAGGGGATAAGAGGAAACACCATATATTTT. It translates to CASSPRQGIRGNTIYF.